A single sample is the source of the 21 T cell receptor beta chains below, sequenced in a study of regulatory T cells in long-lasting Graves disease. With iRepertoire HTBI primers and Arm-PCR of CDR3 regions, TCR beta libraries were built. Using its own MiXCR run on the multiplex PCR reads, TCRdb lists one record per CDR3 protein. The sample shows 400,000 to 600,000 distinct CDR3 sequences, 20% to 25% of them seen only once. Time point of the sample: persistent/refractory GD, antithyroid drugs over 5 years with positive TRAb. Extracted PBMC RNA gave rise to the TCR library. The sequences come from peripheral blood mononuclear cells (PBMCs), collected when the disease was refractory, from a patient treated with antithyroid drugs. The receptors come from a female donor with Graves disease.

Many counts were recorded for this clonotype. V usage is TRBV2 and J usage is TRBJ1-2; no clear D gene. This CDR3 has 13 residues. The germline CDR1 and CDR2 sequences are SNHLY and FYNNEI. Trimming removed 1 base at V and 5 bases at J, with 8 bases between. CDR3: CASSEETLYGYTF. Written as DNA, the CDR3 is TGTGCCAGCAGTGAAGAGACATTATATGGCTACACCTTC. Full variable domain (outside the CDR3, taken from reference TRBV2 and TRBJ1-2): EPEVTQTPSHQVTQMGQEVILRCVPISNHLYFYWYRQILGQKVEFLVSFYNNEISEKSEIFDDQFSVERPDGSNFTLKIRSTKLEDSAMYFCASSEETLYGYTFGSGTRLTVV.

This clonotype was observed at least ten times. Here the CDR3 reads CASSPSRSGELFF. In DNA form, the CDR3 reads TGTGCCAGCAGCCCAAGCAGGTCCGGGGAGCTGTTTTTT. V and J are TRBV11-3 and TRBJ2-2; D uncertain. Germline CDR1 and CDR2: SGHNT and YENEEA. Trimming shortened V by 5 bases and J by 6 bases, and 10 bases separated the two germline ends. The CDR3 is 13 residues long.

This clonotype was counted a few times. The chain joins TRBV6-1 to TRBJ1-6, with unresolved D. Trimming removed 6 bases at V and 4 bases at J, with 7 bases between. The CDR3 totals 13 residues. CDR1 is MNHNS and CDR2 is SASEGT in the germline V gene. The CDR3 DNA reads TGTGCCAGCAGAGCGGATTATAATTCACCCCTCCACTTT. This gives the protein CASRADYNSPLHF.

Ten or more counts support this clonotype. The chain links TRBV12-3 or TRBV12-4 to TRBJ1-3, with 7 bases identical to TRBD1. V shed 6 bases and J 1 base; nucleotides not matched to a gene: 3. The CDR3 has 14 amino acids. In DNA form, the CDR3 reads TGTGCCAGCAGGCGGGACAGATCTGGAAACACCATATATTTT. Its protein product is CASRRDRSGNTIYF.

This clonotype has only a few counts. The rearrangement uses TRBV6-5 and TRBJ1-2; D not resolved. V lost 0 bases and J lost 3, with 8 bases in between. The germline gives CDR1 MNHEY, CDR2 SVGAGI. The CDR3 sequence is 14 residues long. DNA for the CDR3: TGTGCCAGCAGTTACTCAACAAGGGACTATGGCTACACCTTC. Amino acids: CASSYSTRDYGYTF.

V and J are TRBV5-8 and TRBJ1-1; 9 nucleotides agree with TRBD1. This CDR3 region has 16 residues. Unmatched junction bases numbered 5, after V lost 2 bases and J lost 0 bases. Germline-derived CDR1 and CDR2 are SGHTS and YDEGEE. The CDR3: CASSFLQGALNTEAFF. Written as DNA, the CDR3 is TGTGCCAGCAGCTTTTTACAGGGGGCGTTGAACACTGAAGCTTTCTTT. The whole variable domain, remainder taken from reference TRBV5-8 and TRBJ1-1, is EAGVTQSPTHLIKTRGQQATLRCSPISGHTSVYWYQQALGLGLQFLLWYDEGEERNRGNFPPRFSGRQFPNYSSELNVNALELEDSALYLCASSFLQGALNTEAFFGQGTRLTVV.

This clonotype occurred once. Relative to the germline gene, one junction end is altered; a read error may explain this. The V gene is TRBV28, the J gene TRBJ1-6, with unresolved D. The germline CDR1 and CDR2 sequences are MDHEN and SYDVKM. The CDR3 runs to 12 residues. CDR3 residues: CVSRSANSPLHF. The CDR3 region has the DNA TGTGTCAGCAGATCGGCGAATTCACCCCTCCACTTT.

This clonotype was seen only a few times. This chain joins TRBV9 and TRBJ2-2; 10 bases fit TRBD2. The germline gives CDR1 SGDLS, CDR2 YYNGEE. Trimming took 0 bases from V and 2 from J; bases not matched to a gene: 7. CDR3 length equals 18 residues. CDR3 nucleotide sequence: TGTGCCAGCAGCGTAGTCTCCCTAGCGGGGGCCAACACCGGGGAGCTGTTTTTT. It specifies CASSVVSLAGANTGELFF. Full variable domain (rest looked up from reference TRBV9 and TRBJ2-2): DSGVTQTPKHLITATGQRVTLRCSPRSGDLSVYWYQQSLDQGLQFLIQYYNGEERAKGNILERFSAQQFPDLHSELNLSSLELGDSALYFCASSVVSLAGANTGELFFGEGSRLTVL.

Details on this clonotype: A read error may explain this, as a much larger clone is one base away. The chain employs TRBV27 and TRBJ2-5; maybe TRBD2 (7 bases). The CDR3 sequence is 15 residues long. Germline V gene lookup returns CDR1 MNHEY and CDR2 SMNVEV (reference sequence). Trimming pared 5 bases from V and 5 bases from J, leaving 18 bases between. The CDR3 coding sequence is TGTGCCAGCAGTGATTTGGGGGGGGGCGTGGAGACCCAGTACTTC. Residues: CASSDLGGGVETQYF.

About this clonotype itself: This could be a read error, since a much larger clone is one nucleotide away. V gene TRBV12-3 or TRBV12-4 combines with J gene TRBJ1-2; 9 nucleotides agree with TRBD1. The junction had 6 bases not matched to a gene; V was cut back by 4 bases and J by 6 bases. The CDR3 length is 14 residues. CDR3 in DNA: TGTGCCAGCAGTTGGGGACAGGGTCGGCATGGCTACACCTTC. It yields the protein CASSWGQGRHGYTF.

Turning to this clonotype: A read error is possible here, since a much larger clone lies one base away. The chain links TRBV29-1 to TRBJ2-5; D possibly corresponds to TRBD2 (6 bases). Germline V gene lookup returns CDR1 SQVTM and CDR2 ANQGSEA. CDR3 length: 17 residues. V dropped 3 bases and J dropped 5 bases, with 25 bases sitting between them. The CDR3 region is CSVDSRIAEGPGETQYF. The CDR3 bases are TGCAGCGTTGATTCCCGGATAGCGGAAGGGCCGGGGGAGACCCAGTACTTC.

There are a few counts of this clonotype. The V and J genes are TRBV28 and TRBJ1-3; no reliable D call. Germline V gene sequence: CDR1 MDHEN, CDR2 SYDVKM. V gave up 5 bases and J gave up 3 bases, with 11 bases separating them. The CDR3 spans 14 residues. The CDR3 loop reads CASSASDVGNTIYF. CDR3 bases: TGTGCCAGCAGTGCCTCGGACGTTGGAAACACCATATATTTT. Combining the CDR3 with reference TRBV28 and TRBJ1-3 gives the whole variable domain DVKVTQSSRYLVKRTGEKVFLECVQDMDHENMFWYRQDPGLGLRLIYFSYDVKMKEKGDIPEGYSVSREKKERFSLILESASTNQTSMYLCASSASDVGNTIYFGEGSWLTVV.

This clonotype was counted at least ten times. The V gene is TRBV12-3 or TRBV12-4, the J gene TRBJ1-2; D gene unclear. The germline V and J ends were trimmed by 1 base and 6 bases, with 9 bases remaining between them. The CDR3 sequence is 13 residues long. CDR3 coding DNA: TGTGCCAGCAGTTTAGAAGCAGCGAATGGCTACACCTTC. Its protein product is CASSLEAANGYTF.

The DNA for the CDR3 is TGTGCCAGCACCTACTACCAGAAGAACACTGAAGCTTTCTTT. This encodes CASTYYQKNTEAFF. V is TRBV6-1 and J is TRBJ1-1; D not certain. Germline CDR1 reads MNHNS; CDR2 reads SASEGT. The CDR3 length is 14 residues. The germline V and J ends were trimmed by 7 bases and 1 base, with 13 bases remaining between them.

Many counts were recorded for this clonotype. The chain has TRBV6-2 or TRBV6-3 and TRBJ2-5; a weak D match, TRBD1 (6 bases). The CDR3 runs 12 residues. The germline V gene encodes CDR1 MNHEY and CDR2 SVGEGT. The ends were cut back, 5 bases at V and 7 bases at J, with 11 bases in the middle. Written as DNA, the CDR3 is TGTGCCAGCAGTGACAGGCGTGGGACCCAGTACTTC. Protein: CASSDRRGTQYF.

The chain has TRBV7-9 and TRBJ1-6, with a tentative D call TRBD1 (5 bases). The CDR3 totals 17 residues. V gave up 5 bases and J gave up 4 bases, with 18 bases separating them. Germline loops: CDR1 SEHNR, CDR2 FQNEAQ (reference sequence). The CDR3 bases are TGTGCCAGCAGCACCAGCACAGGACGGGGATATAATTCACCCCTCCACTTT. Translated, it gives CASSTSTGRGYNSPLHF.

Only a few counts were recorded for this clonotype. This may stem from a read error, because a much larger clone lies one nucleotide away. This chain joins TRBV28 and TRBJ2-5, with D possibly matching TRBD2 (6 bases). V lost 4 bases and J 9 bases, leaving 15 bases between the germline ends. Germline V gene lookup returns CDR1 MDHEN and CDR2 SYDVKM. This CDR3 contains 13 residues. CDR3 protein: CASSSDQGEAQYF. Written as DNA, the CDR3 is TGTGCCAGCAGTTCCGACCAAGGGGAGGCCCAGTACTTC. The variable domain in full, completed from reference TRBV28 and TRBJ2-5, reads DVKVTQSSRYLVKRTGEKVFLECVQDMDHENMFWYRQDPGLGLRLIYFSYDVKMKEKGDIPEGYSVSREKKERFSLILESASTNQTSMYLCASSSDQGEAQYFGPGTRLLVL.

This clonotype was picked up many times. In DNA, the CDR3 is TGTGCCAGCACCCTGGGACTAGCGGGAGGAGAGACCCAGTACTTC. Protein product: CASTLGLAGGETQYF. The genes are TRBV12-3 or TRBV12-4 and TRBJ2-5, with 15 bases matching TRBD2. After removal of 7 bases from V and 4 bases from J, the junction contained 4 bases not matched to a gene. There are 15 residues in the CDR3.

This clonotype was detected ten times or more. The chain couples TRBV11-2 to TRBJ2-7; D is unresolved. Germline values: CDR1 SGHAT, CDR2 FQNNGV. Trimming removed 11 bases at V and 2 bases at J, with 22 bases between. The CDR3 consists of 15 residues. The CDR3 here is CASSSSGGPAYEQYF. The CDR3 DNA reads TGTGCCTCATCTAGTAGTGGCGGACCTGCCTACGAGCAGTACTTC.

This clonotype was picked up a small number of times. This CDR3 is CASLPGQTDTEAFF. CDR3 DNA sequence: TGTGCCAGTCTTCCGGGACAGACGGACACTGAAGCTTTCTTT. This chain connects TRBV19 to TRBJ1-1; 7 bases map to TRBD1. The CDR3 covers 14 residues. Trimming at V came to 8 bases and at J to 3 bases, leaving 9 bases not matched to a gene. CDR1 LNHDA and CDR2 SQIVND come from the germline V gene (reference sequence).

There are a few counts of this clonotype. The genes are TRBV5-6 and TRBJ2-7, with D perhaps assigned TRBD1 or TRBD2 (5 bases each). CDR3 length: 15 residues. V lost 3 bases to trimming and J lost 2 bases, with 15 bases between them. Germline V gene data show CDR1 as SGHDT and CDR2 as YYEEEE. The CDR3 DNA sequence: TGTGCCAGCAGCTCCCCGCGCAGGGACCCCTACGAGCAGTACTTC. This translates into CASSSPRRDPYEQYF.